The sequence of this T cell receptor (beta chain) was determined in a study of shared clonotypes between healthy human individuals. Naive CD8 isolation took CD45RO-negative cells positively selected for CCR7 and excluded terminally differentiated effector memory CD45RA+ cells. TCRdb's copy holds only in-frame clones and misses some; the assay was immunoSEQ multiplex PCR. The data contain nearly 2 million clones, around 96% of them singletons. The V end lost 8 bases, the J end lost 2 bases, and 19 bases lay between the germline ends. Per germline, CDR1 MNHEY and CDR2 SVGAGI. CDR3 length: 15 amino acids.

This clonotype was sampled from a man aged 18 to 30 in good health. The source material was naive CD8+ T cells sorted from blood. The V gene is TRBV6-5, the J gene TRBJ2-7; D possibly corresponds to TRBD2 (6 bases). The chain's CDR3 is CASRPTGEAPYEQYF. The CDR3 bases are TGTGCCAGCCGACCTACGGGGGAGGCACCCTACGAGCAGTACTTC.